These T cell receptor beta chains were read from a single sample in a study of Graves' ophthalmopathy and Graves' hyperthyroidism. A single record per CDR3 protein comes from TCRdb applying MiXCR to the multiplex PCR reads. The sample comprises almost 400,000 distinct CDR3 sequences, about 16% of which are singletons, and 1.6% rests with the top ten. Sequences were obtained from peripheral blood. Receptors originate from a woman under 30 with Graves' ophthalmopathy. CDR3s include the opening cysteine and the closing phenylalanine or tryptophan.

j_gene | len | v_gene | CDR3aa
TRBJ1-4 | 14 | TRBV30 | CAWGPIATNEKLFF
TRBJ1-2 | 15 | TRBV28 | CASSLVGAGNYGYTF
TRBJ2-5 | 14 | TRBV20-1 | CSAEAGGRQETQYF
TRBJ2-7 | 14 | TRBV5-1 | CASSWGQGAGEQYF
TRBJ1-3 | 16 | TRBV20-1 | CSAVGTARGPGNTIYF
TRBJ1-1 | 14 | TRBV7-2 | CASSRDGKNTEAFF
TRBJ2-7 | 14 | TRBV27 | CASSSGPSGYEQYF
TRBJ2-2 | 15 | TRBV28 | CASSSPRGGWMELFF
TRBJ2-7 | 15 | TRBV5-1 | CASSARGPASYEQYF
TRBJ2-5 | 11 | TRBV7-2 | CASGNQETQYF
TRBJ1-6 | 14 | TRBV9 | CASSLGPTGSPLHF
TRBJ1-2 | 12 | TRBV4-1 | CASSQLGYGYTF
TRBJ1-1 | 16 | TRBV15 | CATSPTGDRSNTEAFF
TRBJ1-5 | 13 | TRBV28 | CASSPEWNQPQHF
TRBJ2-7 | 14 | TRBV28 | CASSLDQRSYEQYF
TRBJ2-7 | 11 | TRBV6-2/TRBV6-3 | CASSHGGEQYF
TRBJ1-1 | 14 | TRBV28 | CASDHRQLNTEAFF
TRBJ2-5 | 14 | TRBV20-1 | CSAEGLAGQETQYF
TRBJ1-1 | 14 | TRBV6-5 | CASSYFTGDGEAFF
TRBJ1-1 | 12 | TRBV24-1 | CATSDWTREAFF
TRBJ1-5 | 14 | TRBV27 | CASSGGQLNQPQHF
TRBJ1-2 | 17 | TRBV27 | CASSSRTGGVVPYGYTF
TRBJ2-7 | 14 | TRBV28 | CASSRTSGFYEQYF
TRBJ1-1 | 11 | TRBV20-1 | CGASSDDRPFF
TRBJ1-3 | 12 | TRBV19 | CASSILKDTIYF
TRBJ2-5 | 15 | TRBV6-5 | CASSYSTGGGETQYF
TRBJ1-2 | 15 | TRBV6-5 | CASSYSVVANYGYTF
TRBJ1-1 | 13 | TRBV6-2/TRBV6-3 | CASSYLGDTEAFF
TRBJ1-2 | 13 | TRBV20-1 | CSARVLSGGGYTF
TRBJ2-7 | 16 | TRBV11-2 | CASSLSLDRSSYEQYF
TRBJ1-5 | 16 | TRBV4-1 | CASSQRTGLGNQPQHF
TRBJ1-1 | 15 | TRBV6-5 | CASSYRGQGNTEAFF
TRBJ2-2 | 14 | TRBV5-5 | CASVGAANTGELFF
TRBJ2-5 | 12 | TRBV11-2 | CASGLAQGTQYF
TRBJ2-7 | 13 | TRBV6-5 | CASRGGSSYEQYF
TRBJ2-7 | 13 | TRBV12-3/TRBV12-4 | CASSGGFGNEQYF
TRBJ1-1 | 14 | TRBV11-3 | CASSLGGLGTEAFF
TRBJ2-5 | 17 | TRBV25-1 | CASSGLRTGPWEETQYF
TRBJ1-1 | 15 | TRBV13 | CASSLGGRGGRVAFF
TRBJ1-1 | 13 | TRBV2 | CARGKGRDTEAFF
TRBJ2-3 | 16 | TRBV6-2/TRBV6-3 | CASTRSGAAGTDTQYF
TRBJ2-4 | 15 | TRBV6-2/TRBV6-3 | CASSDTGSAKNIQYF
TRBJ1-1 | 16 | TRBV18 | CASSPLSGGQGTEAFF
TRBJ2-5 | 18 | TRBV11-2 | CASSFEGLAGGLGETQYF
TRBJ1-3 | 14 | TRBV7-9 | CASSLALAGNTIYF
TRBJ2-5 | 15 | TRBV7-2 | CASSLAWGFQETQYF
TRBJ2-7 | 14 | TRBV6-2/TRBV6-3 | CASLRDSSSYEQYF
TRBJ1-1 | 17 | TRBV6-1 | CASSEGPPGTWGTEAFF
TRBJ1-5 | 16 | TRBV27 | CAIPPGFIPGNQPQHF
TRBJ1-1 | 14 | TRBV7-9 | CASSLPGVNTEAFF
TRBJ2-7 | 13 | TRBV19 | CASASLDNYEQYF
TRBJ1-2 | 16 | TRBV30 | CACSRQTGLSNYGYTF
TRBJ1-6 | 16 | TRBV7-2 | CASSLLPFQSNSPLHF
TRBJ2-2 | 13 | TRBV2 | CASSRARTGELFF
TRBJ1-1 | 15 | TRBV14 | CASSQRTGRNTEAFF